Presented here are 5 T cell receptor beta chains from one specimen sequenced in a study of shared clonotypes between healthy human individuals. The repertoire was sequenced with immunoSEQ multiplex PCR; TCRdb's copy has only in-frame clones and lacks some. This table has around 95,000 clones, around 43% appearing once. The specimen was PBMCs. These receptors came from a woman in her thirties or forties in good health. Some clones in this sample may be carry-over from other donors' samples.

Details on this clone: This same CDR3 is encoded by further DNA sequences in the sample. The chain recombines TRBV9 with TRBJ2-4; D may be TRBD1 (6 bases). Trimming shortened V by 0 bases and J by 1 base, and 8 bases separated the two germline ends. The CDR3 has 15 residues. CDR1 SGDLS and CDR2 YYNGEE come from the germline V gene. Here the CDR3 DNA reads TGTGCCAGCAGCGTAGCAGGGGTGGCCAAAAACATTCAGTACTTC. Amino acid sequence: CASSVAGVAKNIQYF.

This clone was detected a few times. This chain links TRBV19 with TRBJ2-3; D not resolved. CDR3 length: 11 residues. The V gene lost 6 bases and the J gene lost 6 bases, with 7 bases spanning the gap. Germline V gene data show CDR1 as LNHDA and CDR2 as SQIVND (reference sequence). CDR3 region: CASSGRDTQYF. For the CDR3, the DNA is TGTGCCAGTAGCGGCAGGGATACGCAGTATTTT.

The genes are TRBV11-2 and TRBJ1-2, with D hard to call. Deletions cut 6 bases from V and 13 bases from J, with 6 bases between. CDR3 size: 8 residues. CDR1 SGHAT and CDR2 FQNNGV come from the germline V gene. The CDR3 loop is CASSPGTF. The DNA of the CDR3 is TGTGCCAGCAGTCCAGGCACCTTC.

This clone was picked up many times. CDR3: CASSRNNNEQFF. CDR3 DNA sequence: TGTGCCAGCTCACGGAATAACAATGAGCAGTTCTTC. The chain combines TRBV18 with TRBJ2-1; D gene uncertain. Looked up from germline, CDR1 is KGHSH and CDR2 is LQKENI. Trimming took off 4 bases at V and 5 bases at J, with 6 bases between the two ends. The CDR3 length is 12 residues.

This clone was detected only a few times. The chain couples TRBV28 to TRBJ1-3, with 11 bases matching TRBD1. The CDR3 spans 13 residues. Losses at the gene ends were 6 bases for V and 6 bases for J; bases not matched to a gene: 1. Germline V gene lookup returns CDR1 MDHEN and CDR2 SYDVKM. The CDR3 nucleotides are TGTGCCAGCAGGGACAGGGGGCAAAACACCATATATTTT. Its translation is CASRDRGQNTIYF.